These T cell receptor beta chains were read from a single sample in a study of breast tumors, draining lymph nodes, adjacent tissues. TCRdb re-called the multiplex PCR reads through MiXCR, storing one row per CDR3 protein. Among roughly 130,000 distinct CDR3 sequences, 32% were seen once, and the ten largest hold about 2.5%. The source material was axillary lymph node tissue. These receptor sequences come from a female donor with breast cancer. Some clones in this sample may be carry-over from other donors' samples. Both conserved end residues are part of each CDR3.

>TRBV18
CASSPGAWETQYF
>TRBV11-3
CASSFGGVGSYNEQFF
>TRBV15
CATSRGEGIYGYTF
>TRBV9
CASSVVGGAGELFF
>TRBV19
CASSTYSSGAFF
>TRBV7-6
CASSRLAGGPTDTQYF
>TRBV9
CASSPSSGQETQYF
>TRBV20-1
CSAETGTSLGETQYF
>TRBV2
CATHLWGGQDTQYF
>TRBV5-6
CASSSQGSGDSPLHF
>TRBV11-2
CASSFNRDEKLFF
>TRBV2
CASSESGAQETQYF
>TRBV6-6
CASSSEGAGLNEQFF
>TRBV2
CASGLAETTDTQYF
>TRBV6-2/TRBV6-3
CASRVGFDGYTF
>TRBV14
CASSQSEGQNPYEQYF
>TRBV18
CASSPTAGGTGNLLQNIQYF
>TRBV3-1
CASSSRDSGGGNEQFF
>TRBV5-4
CASSLAGATETQYF
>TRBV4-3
CASSPAGGRYNEQFF
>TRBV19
CASSNYPRANVLTF
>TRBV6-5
CASSYSTGPNNYGYTF
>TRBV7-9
CASSLGRRDYGYTF
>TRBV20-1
CSARGSGELFF
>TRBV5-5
CASSSPGTKLYF
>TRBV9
CASSAGTSGSSTDTQYF
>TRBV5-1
CASSFTGRDQPQHF
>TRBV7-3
CASSLKSEQEAQYF
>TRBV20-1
CSATSVARAQYF
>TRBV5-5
CASSLTTGELFF
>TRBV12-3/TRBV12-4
CASRGRGETQYF
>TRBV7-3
CASSLDERAPGTDTQYF
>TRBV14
CASSPTWAASSYNEQFF
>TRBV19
CASSITGGGRTETQYF
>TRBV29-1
CSVATDSSFNEQFF
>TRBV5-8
CASSRSQAAWNTGELFF
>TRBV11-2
CASSAIPGQGNQPQHF
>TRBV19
CASRGTGEPEQYF
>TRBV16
CASSQSGQASYGYTF
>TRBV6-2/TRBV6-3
CASSSRTEAHQPQHF
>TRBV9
CASSVQGPDYTF
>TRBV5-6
CASSSQGGRQPQHF
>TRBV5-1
CASSLFLSAQETQYF
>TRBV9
CASSGWQADLSGSTF
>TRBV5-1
CASSLARGLDTQYF
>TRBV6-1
CASSARAGDSPLHF
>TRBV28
CASSLPNYGYTF
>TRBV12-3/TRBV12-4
CASRIQNNSPLHF
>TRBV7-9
CASSLVAANTGELFF
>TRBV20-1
CSAQSDLGEQYF
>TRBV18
CASSPTSRSMNTEAFF
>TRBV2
CASSEQGTYQPQHF
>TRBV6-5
CASSYPRDRIGNEKLFF
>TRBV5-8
CASSPMLGGLSADTQYF
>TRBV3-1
CASSQGAGGNQPQHF